The following is a TCR beta chain sequence with its context. No antigen is known for it. These data come from a study of CD8 T cells in Susac syndrome. Overall study findings and caveats: By the study's own acknowledgment, its TCR sequencing and HLA analysis included relatively few individuals.

RNA amounts of about 0.5 to 1 ug underwent reverse transcription with random hexamers. One entry per CDR3 protein results from TCRdb running MiXCR on the immunoSEQ multiplex PCR reads. The sample holds about 250,000 distinct CDR3 sequences, just over 90% seen once. The study sequenced TCR beta in blood CD8+ and CD4+ T cells. The multiple sclerosis control cohort comprised treatment-naive individuals presenting with stable or active relapsing-remitting disease. V was pared by 2 bases and J by 5 bases, with 12 bases between. Germline assignment: CDR1 LNHDA and CDR2 SQIVND (reference sequence). This CDR3 region has 14 residues.

Sequenced sample: CD4+ T cells from PBMCs. V is TRBV19 and J is TRBJ1-2; the D is unclear. This clonotype was obtained from a human donor with multiple sclerosis. CDR3 protein: CASSILQPTYGYTF. The CDR3 DNA is TGTGCCAGTAGTATACTTCAACCGACGTATGGCTACACCTTC.